This T cell receptor (beta chain) was documented in a study of molecular identifiers for immune sequencing clone quantification (dated by TCRdb to the late 2010s). Some background on the complete study: For a replicate experiment, the RNA from either 20,000 or 100,000 naive CD8 T cells was divided into five aliquots, and four of those aliquots went on to sequencing. This methods study used CD8 T cells to benchmark TCR RNA copy counting and molecular-identifier clustering-based TCR repertoire sequencing (MIDCIRS).

The library came from PCR. The reads were generated on an Illumina HiSeq 4000. Bulk TCR libraries were prepared as previously described, using TCR primers listed in Table S5. Total RNA was purified with the Qiagen AllPrep DNA/RNA kit. Before any analysis, reads coming from multiple sequencing runs of the same library were combined into one pool. Per the source publication's procedure: Reads were retained only if their TCR constant sequence matched exactly, and those retained reads were trimmed to 150 nt and grouped according to their 12-nt molecular barcodes. Reads in each barcode group were sub-clustered using a 15% Levenshtein threshold, and a quality-weighted consensus sequence was built for each RNA molecule. Non-functional sequences were excluded, and lower-count sequences lying one edit away from another sequence were also excluded. Based on fitting two negative binomial distributions, any barcode sub-cluster with under 20% of the maximum read count was discarded. Clones were called with MiXCR by TCRdb after fastp trimmed the public reads at Q25, and only in-frame beta chains were retained. Identical CDR3 protein sequences are pooled into one entry, listed with their most common genes and DNA. TCRdb, not the authors, supplied the V and J calls. The sample has about 640,000 distinct CDR3 sequences on record, roughly 21% of them singletons. 0.75% to 0.95% of the sample goes to the ten largest clones.

Paper-wide results and their limitations: Without barcode sub-clustering, chimeric consensus sequences inflated TCR diversity; chimeras reached as high as 47%. The naive libraries included spiked-in Jurkat TCR RNA (about ten copies' worth), and this RNA is not part of the donor repertoire. Even against a background of one million naive CD8 T cells, spiked-in Jurkat TCR RNA amounting to a single cell's worth was reported to be detectable. In CMV-specific effector cells, clones with more than 20 RNA copies accounted for over 99% of molecules, whereas in naive cells such clones accounted for under 1%. Identical TCR molecules sharing a barcode could cause highly expanded clone sizes to be underestimated. Modeling gave around 2.7 recovered TCR RNA copies per cell versus roughly 10 by digital PCR, implying approximately 32% capture efficiency.

V and J are truncated by 1 base and 2 bases respectively, leaving an intervening sequence of 9 bases. The germline V gene sets CDR1 to SGHDT and CDR2 to YYEEEE. There are 14 amino acids in the CDR3, from cysteine to phenylalanine inclusive. CDR3 DNA is the only sequence kept; it has 42 bases, read in frame from the first base. On this clonotype itself: What antigen it recognizes has not been identified. No base quality values were provided; no much bigger clone lies one nucleotide off.

Naive CD8 T cell libraries were made from roughly 21,000 to 960,000 sorted cells using 10%, 30% or 50% of purified RNA. On a BD FACSAria II, naive CD8 T cells were FACS-sorted as CD8+CD4-CCR7+CD45RA+ and collected into RLT Plus buffer. Nine to eleven TCR copies' worth of Jurkat RNA were spiked into roughly 20,000-1,000,000 naive CD8 T cell samples to test detection sensitivity. Enrichment of CD8 T cells was done with RosetteSep CD8+ T Cell Enrichment Cocktail plus Ficoll-Paque, and ACK red cell lysis came afterward. The chain was built from TRBV5-6 and TRBJ2-5; the D gene cannot be resolved reliably. This clonotype originated in a human donor in good health. Some libraries in this study had Jurkat cell RNA spiked in. What was sequenced was naive CD8+ T cells from blood, with Jurkat cell RNA spiked in. Per the publication, the cell subset or site label means: FACS-sorted CD8+CD4-CCR7+CD45RA+ naive T cells. The CDR3 amino acid sequence is: CASSLFSGQETQYF. The nucleotides are TGTGCCAGCAGCTTGTTCTCGGGTCAAGAGACCCAGTACTTC. The variable domain in full, with residues beyond the CDR3 obtained from the reference TRBV5-6 and TRBJ2-5 genes, is DAGVTQSPTHLIKTRGQQVTLRCSPKSGHDTVSWYQQALGQGPQFIFQYYEEEERQRGNFPDRFSGHQFPNYSSELNVNALLLGDSALYLCASSLFSGQETQYFGPGTRLLVL.